The T cell receptor beta chain under discussion was sequenced for a study of T cell changes during pregnancy in multiple sclerosis. The germline CDR1 and CDR2 sequences are LNHDA and SQIVND (reference sequence). V was pared by 1 base and J by 2 bases, with 9 bases between. The CDR3 runs to 14 residues. Measured with immunoSEQ multiplex PCR; TCRdb has only the in-frame clones, and not every one. The table has around 49,000 clones, 85% to 95% seen once. The chain links TRBV19 to TRBJ2-7; D perhaps matches TRBD2 (6 bases). The sequence was obtained from a female donor with multiple sclerosis, enrolled in a pregnancy study. Sequences were derived from CD8+ T cells from peripheral blood mononuclear cells, sampled in the first trimester of pregnancy. DNA for the CDR3: TGTGCCAGTAGTATAGGGCGGGAACCCTACGAGCAGTACTTC. Translation: CASSIGREPYEQYF.